This entry features one T cell receptor (beta chain) sequence. Its cognate antigen is unknown. What was sequenced were expressed TCRB transcripts, since all of the isolated RNA had been reverse transcribed. Profiling relied on immunoSEQ multiplex PCR, and the TCRdb table lists in-frame clones only, not all of them. The top ten hold about 0.64% of the sample, which has a few hundred thousand clones, around 10% seen once. This sample stems from a study of beta chain features in type 1 diabetes. Study summary: Across the samples, roughly 98,000,000 sorted cells were examined in total.

The CDR3 length is 10 residues. V lost 7 bases and J lost 5, with 6 bases in between. Germline V gene lookup returns CDR1 SGHRS and CDR2 YFSETQ. Sorting based on CD45RO/CCR7/CD25/CD127/CD95/CD27 separated CD4+ naive, central memory, regulatory and stem cell-like memory cells. Study-level findings and limits: A moderate, significant TCRB CDR3 shortening appeared in type 1 diabetes across four CD4+ subsets. Whatever favoring of shorter templates PCR might show would apply equally to patients and controls.

The clonotype originates from a man aged 30-40 years with type 1 diabetes. The sample was central memory CD4+ T cells from blood. The rearrangement uses TRBV5-1 and TRBJ1-1; D gene unclear. The CDR3 region has the DNA TGCGCCAGCGGGGAGACTGAAGCTTTCTTT. It is translated as CASGETEAFF.